This T cell receptor (beta chain) originates from a study of T cells in Graves' hyperthyroidism and ophthalmopathy. Patients were excluded for uncontrolled infection, other autoimmune disease, pregnancy or lactation. The CDR3 spans 13 residues. The germline CDR1 and CDR2 sequences are MNHNS and SASEGT. V was clipped by 6 bases and J by 2 bases; unmatched bases: 3. The table lists this clonotype with many counts. RNA transcripts provided the source from which TCR beta CDR3 regions were amplified. Researchers ran a first-round RT-PCR on the TCR CDR3 using the HTBI primer set. TCRdb used MiXCR to reprocess the multiplex PCR reads, holding one entry per CDR3 protein. The data show about 300,000 distinct CDR3 sequences, roughly 13% seen once.

Sequenced sample: blood. The chain links TRBV6-1 to TRBJ2-5, with 7 bases aligning to TRBD2. This receptor was obtained from a woman in her 40s with Graves' hyperthyroidism. CDR3 sequence (DNA): TGTGCCAGCAGGCCTAGCGGTCAAGAGACCCAGTACTTC. Amino acids: CASRPSGQETQYF.